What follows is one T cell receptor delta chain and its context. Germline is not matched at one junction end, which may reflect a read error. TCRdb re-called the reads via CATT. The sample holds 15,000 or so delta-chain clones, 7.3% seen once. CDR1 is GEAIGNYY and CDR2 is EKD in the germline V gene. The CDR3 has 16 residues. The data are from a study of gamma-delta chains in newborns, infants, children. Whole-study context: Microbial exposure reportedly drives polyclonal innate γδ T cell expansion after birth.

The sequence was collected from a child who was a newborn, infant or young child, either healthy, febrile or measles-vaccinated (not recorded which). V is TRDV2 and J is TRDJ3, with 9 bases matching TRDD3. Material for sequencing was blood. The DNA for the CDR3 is TGTGCCCGTGACATGCTGGGGGATTGGGACACCCGACAGATGTTTTTC. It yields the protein CARDMLGDWDTRQMFF.